In this sample, the clone carrying this TCR beta chain turned up many times. A single record per CDR3 protein comes from TCRdb applying MiXCR to the 5' RACE reads. The sample holds 200,000 to 250,000 distinct CDR3 sequences; approximately 3% are singletons and the top ten take around 3%. The sample comes from a study of T cells after yellow fever vaccination. V was pared by 4 bases and J by 3 bases, with 14 bases between. Germline CDR1 is SGHNT and CDR2 is YYREEE (reference sequence). The CDR3 extends over 14 amino acids. This receptor was taken from a young man who received the YFV17D yellow fever vaccine. The sequencing used CD4+ T cells sorted from PBMCs, collected 10 days after the yellow fever booster vaccination. J is TRBJ2-7 and V is TRBV5-4, with D possibly TRBD1 on 6 matching bases. CDR3 amino acids: CASSLGLQGYEQYF. CDR3 DNA sequence: TGTGCCAGCAGCCTGGGCCTACAGGGCTACGAGCAGTACTTC.